Following are 9 T cell receptor beta chains from one sample sequenced in a study of cytomegalovirus exposure and HLA in healthy donors (dated by TCRdb to about 2017). Libraries were built with the immunoSEQ multiplex PCR assay. For the multiplex PCR, a mixture combining 60 forward primers for TCR Vbeta segments and 13 reverse primers for TCR Jbeta segments was used. Not all clones reach the TCRdb copy of this immuneACCESS table, which keeps in-frame sequences only. Checked studies attribute under half of the gap to unresolved V genes and leave the rest unexplained. The sample table records about 130,000 clones; roughly 83% of these occur just once. The ten top clones hold more than 1.5% of the sample. The sample taken for sequencing was PBMCs. These receptors originate from a man younger than 30 in good health and CMV-seronegative.

The chain recombines TRBV4-3 with TRBJ2-3; D is possibly TRBD1 (6 bases). The ends were cut back, 0 bases at V and 4 bases at J, with 8 bases in the middle. The CDR3 extends over 14 amino acids. CDR1 is LGHNA and CDR2 is YSLEER in the germline V gene. CDR3 residues: CASSQDPGADTQYF. In DNA, the CDR3 is TGCGCCAGCAGCCAAGATCCAGGGGCAGATACGCAGTATTTT.

The V gene is TRBV4-2, the J gene TRBJ2-3; 10 bases align to TRBD2. The CDR3 extends over 18 amino acids. Germline V gives CDR1 LGHNA, CDR2 YNFKEQ. V lost 4 bases and J lost 0; bases outside the gene matches: 10. The CDR3 region is CASSPTFSSGGSTDTQYF. In DNA, the CDR3 is TGTGCCAGCAGCCCTACGTTCTCTAGCGGGGGAAGCACAGATACGCAGTATTTT.

V usage is TRBV19 and J usage is TRBJ2-2; D is undetermined. Germline assignment: CDR1 LNHDA and CDR2 SQIVND (reference sequence). Trimming removed 2 bases from V and 1 base from J, with 8 bases in between. The CDR3 is made up of 15 amino acids. This chain's CDR3 is CASSITGGNTGELFF. CDR3 in DNA: TGTGCCAGTAGTATAACGGGTGGGAACACCGGGGAGCTGTTTTTT.

The chain is built from TRBV30 and TRBJ1-4; no clear D. Deletions cut 7 bases from V and 8 bases from J, with 23 bases between. The CDR3 extends over 15 amino acids. Germline CDR1 reads GTSNPN; CDR2 reads SVGIG (reference sequence). The CDR3 DNA reads TGTGCCTACTCGATGCTCGGGTCCGGAGGCGAAAAACTGTTTTTT. Protein product: CAYSMLGSGGEKLFF.

J is TRBJ2-7 and V is TRBV6-1; D unresolved. Trimming pared 2 bases from V and 1 base from J, leaving 9 bases between. The CDR3 is made up of 14 amino acids. Germline V gene lookup returns CDR1 MNHNS and CDR2 SASEGT. This CDR3 reads CASSERDNSYEQYV. The CDR3 DNA is TGTGCCAGCAGTGAAAGAGACAATTCCTACGAGCAGTACGTC.

This chain joins TRBV28 and TRBJ2-7; 11 nucleotides match TRBD1. Trimming cost V 7 bases and J 3 bases; bases outside gene matches: 8. This CDR3 has 15 amino acids. In germline, CDR1 is MDHEN, CDR2 SYDVKM. DNA of the CDR3: TGTGCCAGCATCACCTCCGGGACAGGGGGCTACGAGCAGTACTTC. Its protein is CASITSGTGGYEQYF.

This clone was seen only once. V usage is TRBV4-2 and J usage is TRBJ2-3, with TRBD2 matching 10 bases. With 2 bases clipped from V and 5 bases from J, the junction kept 10 bases outside the gene matches. Germline lookup yields CDR1 LGHNA and CDR2 YNFKEQ. CDR3 size: 17 residues. The CDR3 spells CASSQISSGRAQDTQYF. For the CDR3, the DNA is TGTGCCAGCAGCCAAATCTCCAGCGGGAGGGCCCAAGATACGCAGTATTTT.

The V gene is TRBV11-2, the J gene TRBJ2-1, with D perhaps matching TRBD1 (5 bases). Germline lookup yields CDR1 SGHAT and CDR2 FQNNGV. V dropped 3 bases and J dropped 9 bases, with 9 bases sitting between them. The CDR3 consists of 12 residues. The CDR3 DNA is TGTGCCAGCAGCTTCCAGGGCAGTGAGCAGTTCTTC. This codes for CASSFQGSEQFF.

V and J are TRBV10-3 and TRBJ2-5, with 8 bases identical to TRBD1. The junction had 5 bases not matched to a gene; V was cut back by 6 bases and J by 2 bases. Germline CDR1 is ENHRY and CDR2 is SYGVKD. The CDR3 spans 14 residues. The CDR3 DNA is TGTGCCATCAGCCGGACAGGGCCTCAAGAGACCCAGTACTTC. Amino acids: CAISRTGPQETQYF.